This TCR beta chain was sequenced during a study of tumor and adjacent non-tumor tissue in lung cancer. Background on the study: Each sample yielded roughly 4.2 million productive TCRbeta reads on average. Findings and caveats of the study: Higher tumor TCR diversity was associated with shorter survival. Tumor tissue had significantly higher TCR diversity than normal lung.

This sample's RNA came from whole unsorted tissue. Worth noting for this clonotype: What it binds is unknown.

Germline lookup yields CDR1 LGHNA and CDR2 YNFKEQ. V dropped 8 bases and J dropped 3 bases, with 17 bases sitting between them. The CDR3 contains 16 residues. TCRbeta libraries were built with three rounds of nested PCR, modified from ARM-PCR. A single record per CDR3 protein comes from TCRdb applying MiXCR to the multiplex PCR reads. The data hold about 80,000 distinct CDR3 sequences, with around 65% observed a single time. This sequence was found in a woman in her 70s with non-small cell lung cancer. The sequenced material came from lung tumor tissue. The chain combines TRBV4-2 with TRBJ1-6; D ambiguous. CDR3 DNA: TGTGCCAGCGGCCGCGGACCGAGTAGCTATAATTCACCCCTCCACTTT. This encodes CASGRGPSSYNSPLHF.